One sample yielded the 26 T cell receptor beta chains listed below, sequenced in a study of PD-L1 blockade in urothelial cancer. The repertoire was sequenced with immunoSEQ multiplex PCR; TCRdb's copy has only in-frame clones and lacks some. The data show around 69,000 clones, around 90% seen once. The time point was: peripheral blood 6 weeks after treatment start. The sequencing here drew on PBMCs, taken around atezolizumab (anti-PD-L1) treatment. The receptors shown here come from an elderly woman with urothelial cancer.

The rearrangement uses TRBV9 and TRBJ1-2; TRBD1 might be the D (6 bases). Looked up from germline, CDR1 is SGDLS and CDR2 is YYNGEE. The CDR3 is made up of 15 amino acids. The V end lost 2 bases, the J end lost 0 bases, and 11 bases lay between the germline ends. CDR3 residues: CASSVATGANYGYTF. CDR3 in DNA: TGTGCCAGCAGCGTCGCGACAGGAGCTAACTATGGCTACACCTTC.

This chain joins TRBV5-4 and TRBJ1-1, with a tentative D call TRBD1 (5 bases). The V end was cut by 4 bases, the J end by 0 bases, with 13 bases between. Germline V gene lookup returns CDR1 SGHNT and CDR2 YYREEE (reference sequence). The CDR3 extends over 15 amino acids. CDR3 bases: TGTGCCAGCAGCGTGACGGGGACTATGAACACTGAAGCTTTCTTT. Encoded protein: CASSVTGTMNTEAFF.

The chain uses TRBV27 and TRBJ1-1, with 7 bases that match TRBD1. The CDR3 is made up of 12 amino acids. The ends lost 6 bases at V and 4 bases at J; junction bases unmatched: 2. The germline V gene has CDR1 MNHEY and CDR2 SMNVEV (reference sequence). The CDR3: CASRRTGTEAFF. The DNA for the CDR3 is TGTGCCAGCAGACGGACAGGCACTGAAGCTTTCTTT.

The chain is built from TRBV5-1 and TRBJ1-3; the D is unclear. Per the germline V gene, CDR1 is SGHRS and CDR2 is YFSETQ. V was clipped by 4 bases and J by 5 bases, with 19 bases between them. The CDR3 extends over 16 amino acids. This CDR3 is CASSTTISEDRNTIYF. CDR3 coding DNA: TGCGCCAGCAGCACCACTATTTCCGAGGATCGAAACACCATATATTTT.

This chain joins TRBV11-3 and TRBJ2-4, with unresolved D. The CDR3 covers 14 residues. Trimming shortened V by 6 bases and J by 8 bases, and 17 bases separated the two germline ends. Per germline, CDR1 SGHNT and CDR2 YENEEA. CDR3 in DNA: TGTGCCAGCAGGGGTTTTCGTACGGCGGACATTCAGTACTTC. It codes for CASRGFRTADIQYF.

This clone has only one observation. V and J are TRBV7-2 and TRBJ1-1, with D possibly being TRBD1 (5 bases). Germline loops: CDR1 SGHTA, CDR2 FQGNSA. Trimming shortened V by 2 bases and J by 10 bases, and 17 bases separated the two germline ends. The length of the CDR3 is 14 residues. The CDR3 sequence is CASSLPLFRGTAFF. The CDR3 coding sequence is TGTGCCAGCAGCTTACCCCTATTCCGGGGGACAGCTTTCTTT.

This chain uses TRBV27 with TRBJ1-1; D remains unclear. This CDR3 has 14 amino acids. From germline, CDR1 is MNHEY and CDR2 SMNVEV (reference sequence). V was pared by 7 bases and J by 4 bases, with 16 bases between. CDR3 in DNA: TGTGCCAGCACTTTCGACTCGGGGTCCACTGAAGCTTTCTTT. This translates into CASTFDSGSTEAFF.

V gene TRBV7-2 combines with J gene TRBJ2-1; 9 nucleotides line up with TRBD1. The CDR3 totals 15 residues. V gave up 2 bases and J gave up 9 bases; unmatched junction bases: 8. Germline assignment: CDR1 SGHTA and CDR2 FQGNSA. The CDR3 DNA sequence: TGTGCCAGCAGCTTAAACAGGGACAGGGTCACTGAGCAGTTCTTC. It codes for CASSLNRDRVTEQFF. Based on the CDR3 plus reference TRBV7-2 and TRBJ2-1, the full variable domain is GAGVSQSPSNKVTEKGKDVELRCDPISGHTALYWYRQSLGQGLEFLIYFQGNSAPDKSGLPSDRFSAERTGGSVSTLTIQRTQQEDSAVYLCASSLNRDRVTEQFFGPGTRLTVL.

The chain employs TRBV4-1 and TRBJ2-3; D is perhaps TRBD2 (5 bases). V was cut by 1 base and J by 0 bases, with 11 bases left in between. CDR1 MGHRA and CDR2 YSYEKL come from the germline V gene. The CDR3 extends over 16 amino acids. Here the CDR3 reads CASSQGGRRSTDTQYF. Here the CDR3 DNA reads TGCGCCAGCAGCCAAGGAGGGAGAAGGAGCACAGATACGCAGTATTTT.

CDR3 sequence reads: CASSPGLAGRQETQYF. As DNA, the CDR3 is TGTGCCAGCAGCCCGGGACTAGCGGGACGTCAAGAGACCCAGTACTTC. The chain joins TRBV5-8 to TRBJ2-5; TRBD2 aligns across 13 bases. Losses at the gene ends were 4 bases for V and 2 bases for J; bases not matched to a gene: 5. CDR1 and CDR2 from the germline V gene are SGHTS and YDEGEE. The CDR3 length is 16 residues.

The chain joins TRBV2 to TRBJ1-5; D unresolved. Between the trimmed V and J ends, which lost 1 base and 6 bases, there was a span of 13 bases. The CDR3 is 15 residues long. Per germline, CDR1 SNHLY and CDR2 FYNNEI. In DNA, the CDR3 is TGTGCCAGCAGTGAAGGGACGAGGGATCGTCAGCCCCAGCATTTT. It encodes CASSEGTRDRQPQHF.

This chain joins TRBV9 and TRBJ2-5, with a tentative D call TRBD1 (5 bases). The germline V gene encodes CDR1 SGDLS and CDR2 YYNGEE. Trimming stripped 0 bases from V and 5 bases from J, with 8 bases between. This CDR3 is 13 amino acids long. The CDR3 nucleotides are TGTGCCAGCAGCGTAGGGAAGGGGGAGACCCAGTACTTC. It is translated as CASSVGKGETQYF.

CDR3 loop: CASSLEAGGAHQPQHF. As DNA, the CDR3 is TGCGCCAGCAGCTTGGAGGCGGGGGGGGCGCATCAGCCCCAGCATTTT. The genes are TRBV5-1 and TRBJ1-5; tentatively, D is TRBD1 (6 bases). In germline, CDR1 is SGHRS, CDR2 YFSETQ. The CDR3 sequence is 16 residues long. Between the trimmed V and J ends, which lost 0 bases and 5 bases, there was a span of 15 bases. Supplemented by reference TRBV5-1 and TRBJ1-5, the full variable domain reads KAGVTQTPRYLIKTRGQQVTLSCSPISGHRSVSWYQQTPGQGLQFLFEYFSETQRNKGNFPGRFSGRQFSNSRSEMNVSTLELGDSALYLCASSLEAGGAHQPQHFGDGTRLSIL.

The CDR3 nucleotides read TGTGCCAGCAGCCCAATCGCCAGGGCGACTTCCTACGAGCAGTACTTC. Protein product: CASSPIARATSYEQYF. The V call is TRBV11-2, the J call TRBJ2-7; TRBD1 might be the D (5 bases). There are 16 residues in the CDR3. The V gene's germline CDR1 is SGHAT and CDR2 FQNNGV. The ends were cut back, 5 bases at V and 1 base at J, with 18 bases in the middle.

V usage is TRBV7-8 and J usage is TRBJ2-7; a possible D gene is TRBD2 (6 bases). The CDR3 contains 14 residues. V lost 3 bases and J lost 2, with 11 bases in between. The germline CDR1 and CDR2 sequences are SGHVS and FQNEAQ. As DNA, the CDR3 is TGTGCCAGCAGCTTTGGAGGGACCGCCTACGAGCAGTACTTC. As protein: CASSFGGTAYEQYF.

The chain links TRBV28 to TRBJ1-2; no clear D. The CDR3 consists of 13 residues. V was shortened by 4 bases and J by 5 bases, with 11 bases between the two germline ends. Looked up from germline, CDR1 is MDHEN and CDR2 is SYDVKM. CDR3: CASSSARVYGYTF. The CDR3 coding sequence is TGTGCCAGCAGTTCCGCCCGGGTTTATGGCTACACCTTC.

The gene calls are TRBV19 and TRBJ1-5; a possible D gene is TRBD1 (5 bases). The CDR3 has 15 residues. The germline V gene has CDR1 LNHDA and CDR2 SQIVND (reference sequence). With 8 bases removed from V and 6 bases from J, the gap between germline ends came to 20 bases. The chain's CDR3 is CASRDSPTEIQPQHF. In DNA form, the CDR3 reads TGTGCCAGTCGTGACAGCCCGACAGAAATTCAGCCCCAGCATTTT.

The V gene is TRBV27, the J gene TRBJ1-5, with D unclear. The CDR3 runs to 13 residues. Germline V gene sequence: CDR1 MNHEY, CDR2 SMNVEV (reference sequence). The germline V and J ends were trimmed by 2 bases and 9 bases, with 11 bases remaining between them. The CDR3 region is CASSLVSGGPQHF. CDR3 nucleotide sequence: TGTGCCAGCAGTTTAGTTTCCGGAGGGCCCCAGCATTTT.

The genes are TRBV2 and TRBJ2-2; 8 nucleotides match TRBD2. The germline CDR1 and CDR2 sequences are SNHLY and FYNNEI. This CDR3 is built from 15 residues. V lost 6 bases and J lost 5; bases outside the gene matches: 8. This chain's CDR3 is CASSLLAANTGELFF. The CDR3 region has the DNA TGTGCCAGCAGCCTACTAGCGGCTAATACCGGGGAGCTGTTTTTT.

The V gene is TRBV5-6, the J gene TRBJ2-1, with TRBD2 matching 7 bases. The CDR3 loop spans 12 amino acids. Germline assignment: CDR1 SGHDT and CDR2 YYEEEE. The V segment lost 6 bases and the J segment 10 bases; nucleotides outside the gene matches: 7. The CDR3 loop reads CASTFAGGEQFF. Written as DNA, the CDR3 is TGTGCCAGCACCTTTGCCGGGGGGGAGCAGTTCTTC.

This sequence joins TRBV6-1 and TRBJ1-5; 7 bases line up with TRBD1. Germline loops: CDR1 MNHNS, CDR2 SASEGT. The CDR3 has 17 residues. With 4 bases clipped from V and 1 base from J, the junction kept 10 bases outside the gene matches. CDR3 coding DNA: TGTGCCAGCAGTGCCGTGGCAGGGGGAAACAGCAATCAGCCCCAGCATTTT. Encoded protein: CASSAVAGGNSNQPQHF.

The V call is TRBV23-1, the J call TRBJ2-5, with 10 bases matching TRBD2. TRBV23-1 belongs to the ORF category, with a function that is uncertain. J lost 5 bases, V lost 0 bases, and 9 bases had no gene match. The CDR3 totals 17 residues. CDR3: CASSQSGAGGPGETQYF. Written as DNA, the CDR3 is TGCGCCAGCAGTCAATCCGGAGCGGGAGGGCCCGGGGAGACCCAGTACTTC.

The rearrangement uses TRBV11-2 and TRBJ2-2; weak D call: TRBD1 (5 bases). The germline V and J ends were trimmed by 8 bases and 2 bases, with 9 bases remaining between them. This CDR3 is 13 amino acids long. Germline lookup yields CDR1 SGHAT and CDR2 FQNNGV. The CDR3 nucleotides are TGTGCCAGCGGGCAGGGTAACACCGGGGAGCTGTTTTTT. Protein sequence: CASGQGNTGELFF.

The chain is built from TRBV19 and TRBJ2-5; the match to TRBD1 covers 7 bases. The CDR3 consists of 13 residues. Germline loops: CDR1 LNHDA, CDR2 SQIVND (reference sequence). The V gene end was trimmed by 7 bases and the J gene end by 2 bases; junction bases not matched to a gene: 4. CDR3 sequence: CASTPGQQETQYF. CDR3 sequence (DNA): TGTGCCAGTACCCCGGGACAGCAAGAGACCCAGTACTTC.

The chain recombines TRBV30 with TRBJ2-1, with a possible D match to TRBD2 (6 bases). Trimming shortened V by 0 bases and J by 3 bases, and 12 bases separated the two germline ends. CDR3 length: 15 amino acids. From germline, CDR1 is GTSNPN and CDR2 SVGIG (reference sequence). CDR3 residues: CAWSVGSGVYNEQFF. CDR3 sequence (DNA): TGTGCCTGGAGTGTAGGGTCGGGAGTCTACAATGAGCAGTTCTTC.

The chain joins TRBV19 to TRBJ1-2, with 9 bases lining up with TRBD1. Germline lookup yields CDR1 LNHDA and CDR2 SQIVND (reference sequence). Unmatched junction bases numbered 2, after V lost 4 bases and J lost 2 bases. The CDR3 covers 14 residues. CDR3 bases: TGTGCCAGTAGTACCGGGACAGGGAACTATGGCTACACCTTC. Protein: CASSTGTGNYGYTF.